Listed below are T cell receptor beta chains from one sample, sequenced in a study of T cells after yellow fever vaccination. Each CDR3 protein gets one entry after TCRdb re-called the 5' RACE reads with MiXCR. Among about 320,000 distinct CDR3 sequences listed, around 4.4% were seen once. The sample consisted of PBMCs, taken 15 days after the yellow fever booster vaccination. Source of these receptors: a man aged 18 to 29 who received the YFV17D yellow fever vaccine. The CDR3 runs from the conserved cysteine through the conserved F or W. The order of the fields is clone size, D gene, J gene, V gene, CDR3 DNA, CDR3 protein. A D gene is named only where the DNA matches it firmly. A clone size is listed for some rows: how often the clone was seen (once, few, many), or a class if it is expanded.

>many|TRBD1|TRBJ2-5|TRBV7-2
TGTGCCAGCAGCCGGGACAGGGGGCGTAAAGAGACCCAGTACTTC
CASSRDRGRKETQYF
>-|TRBD1|TRBJ1-5|TRBV12-3/TRBV12-4
TGTGCCAGCAGTCCACGGACAGGGGTTGCTCAGCCCCAGCATTTT
CASSPRTGVAQPQHF
>many|TRBD2|TRBJ2-5|TRBV7-8
TGTGCCAGCAGCCCTAAGCGGAGTAGCGGGAAAGAGACCCAGTACTTC
CASSPKRSSGKETQYF
>-|-|TRBJ1-1|TRBV29-1
TGCAGCGTTGAGCAGCCCTGGAACACTGAAGCTTTCTTT
CSVEQPWNTEAFF
>many|-|TRBJ1-6|TRBV7-2
TGTGCCAGCAGCTTGGTGGGCTATTCACCCCTCCACTTT
CASSLVGYSPLHF
>-|-|TRBJ1-2|TRBV6-2/TRBV6-3
TGTGCCAGCAGTTACTCTATGAGCGGAATCTATGGCTACACCTTC
CASSYSMSGIYGYTF
>-|-|TRBJ2-7|TRBV6-2/TRBV6-3
TGTGCCAGCAGCAAGGACAGAATCCAGAACGAGCAGTACTTC
CASSKDRIQNEQYF
>many|-|TRBJ2-7|TRBV5-1
TGCGCCAGCAGCTTAAGGGAAACCTACGAGCAGTACTTC
CASSLRETYEQYF
>-|TRBD1|TRBJ2-7|TRBV24-1
TGTGCCAACCTCCCCAAGGACAGGGAGGTGAGGGAGCAGTACTTC
CANLPKDREVREQYF
>-|-|TRBJ1-1|TRBV7-2
TGTGCCAGCAGCTCCCGGCGAGGGGCTGAAGCTTTCTTT
CASSSRRGAEAFF
>-|-|TRBJ1-1|TRBV12-3/TRBV12-4
TGTGCCAGCAGTAGGGGGGATCCGAACACTGAAGCTTTCTTT
CASSRGDPNTEAFF
>many|-|TRBJ2-1|TRBV29-1
TGCAGCGTTGTTAGGAGCTCCTACAATGAGCAGTTCTTC
CSVVRSSYNEQFF